This TCR beta chain was identified during a study of T cell responses to AZD1222 COVID-19 vaccine. Turning to the study itself: Combined were second doses at about 4 or about 12 weeks. Regarding the study as a whole: Nearly half of spike-specific TCRs reportedly target variant regions that are unmutated in the B.1.351 and B.1.1.7 variants. The breadth and depth of Spike-specific TCRs increased once two AZD1222 doses had been given. The repertoires were collected only after the peak T cell response.

The table lists this clone with a few counts. Its antigen remains unknown. The CDR3 loop spans 16 amino acids. The V gene end was trimmed by 8 bases and the J gene end by 0 bases; junction bases not matched to a gene: 13. Germline CDR1 is SGHKS and CDR2 is YYEKEE (reference sequence). Using immunoSEQ multiplex PCR, the repertoire was profiled, and TCRdb retains in-frame clones only, with some absent. The sample includes some 150,000 clones, 91% seen only once; the top ten take 4% to 6%. The sequence derives from an adult in good health. This sample comprised peripheral blood, obtained on day 0 of AZD1222 vaccination. The rearrangement joins TRBV5-5 to TRBJ1-2; 7 bases match TRBD1. The CDR3 nucleotides are TGTGCCAGGACGATCCAGGACAGGAGAGCTAACTATGGCTACACCTTC. Encoded protein: CARTIQDRRANYGYTF.